This TCR beta chain was obtained from a study of OX40 agonist ivuxolimab in advanced cancers. Turning to the study itself: About 40% of patients had received prior checkpoint inhibitor therapy. Points from the study as a whole: At 0.1-3.0 mg/kg, partial responders had clonal expansion among the lowest observed. In general, CD8+ T cells held more expanded clones than CD4+ did, on average.

The CDR3 has 16 residues. Trimming took 3 bases from V and 3 from J, leaving 18 bases between them. Germline CDR1 reads SGHDT; CDR2 reads YYEEEE. Regarding this clone: Its cognate antigen is unknown.

The protocol was immunoSEQ multiplex PCR, while the TCRdb copy is restricted to in-frame clones and leaves out a portion. The profile shows approximately 50,000 clones, approximately 80% of them singletons. The TCR comes from an adult with an advanced solid tumor such as melanoma, head and neck, liver or kidney cancer. V and J are TRBV5-6 and TRBJ2-5, with D tentatively TRBD1 or TRBD2 (5 bases each). The source material was CD4+ or CD8+ T cells sorted from blood, sampled in a trial of the OX40 agonist ivuxolimab. Written as DNA, the CDR3 is TGTGCCAGCAGCTACTCCCTTGGGGTGGGGGAAGAGACCCAGTACTTC. It specifies CASSYSLGVGEETQYF.